This T cell receptor beta chain stems from a study of a mutant IDH1 vaccine in newly diagnosed glioma. Overall study results and limits: Of the patients, about 95% had vaccine-induced immune responses.

As for time point: week 23, last vaccination. Every single dose of the vaccine, 300 ug of mutant IDH1 20-mer peptide, came with topical imiquimod. TCRdb's copy holds only in-frame clones and misses some; the assay was immunoSEQ multiplex PCR. Among under 45,000 clones listed, 65% to 85% were seen once. The germline CDR1 and CDR2 sequences are MNHEY and SVGAGI. Trimming at V came to 6 bases and at J to 3 bases, leaving 3 bases not matched to a gene. CDR3 length: 14 amino acids. To note about this clone: The antigen remains unidentified.

The sample in question was PBMCs, obtained from a glioma patient whose treatment included an IDH1 peptide vaccine. The origin of this receptor is a woman between 18 and 29 years old with glioma. Some clones in this sample may be carry-over from other donors' samples. J is TRBJ2-2 and V is TRBV6-5; 8 bases are a match to TRBD1. CDR3 in DNA: TGTGCCAGCAGCCGGACAGGGCACACCGGGGAGCTGTTTTTT. This encodes CASSRTGHTGELFF.